This T cell receptor beta chain was recovered during a study of blood T cell repertoires in COVID-19. Study as a whole: Collection of acute and convalescent COVID-19 samples took place in the United States, Italy and Spain. Nucleic acid was either cDNA or gDNA, and it came from T cells, B-cell-depleted T cells, or PBMCs.

The length of the CDR3 is 15 residues. V dropped 4 bases and J dropped 6; count of bases not matched to a gene: 8. Germline V lookup: CDR1 SGHNT, CDR2 YYREEE (reference sequence). The authors' processing: By means of reference gene primer amplification, nucleated cell counts were estimated. Clones were sequenced by immunoSEQ multiplex PCR, and TCRdb holds only the in-frame ones, with some missing. V, J and clone size reflect that table, while D and trimming were determined from the DNA. The sample comprises about 45,000 clones, approximately 90% of which are singletons, and more than 5% rests with the top ten.

The source is a human donor in a cohort sampled during active COVID-19. This chain joins TRBV5-4 and TRBJ2-1, with 9 bases that match TRBD2. Material for sequencing was peripheral blood. The CDR3 nucleotides are TGTGCCAGCAGCCCTGGGAGCGGGAGGACCAATGAGCAGTTCTTC. Protein sequence: CASSPGSGRTNEQFF.